The sequence of this T cell receptor (beta chain) was determined in a study of shared clonotypes between healthy human individuals. Overall study findings and caveats: In having few donors, the study represented limited genetic and exposure-history diversity. Clonotype sharing among donors, it was expected, would be affected by sequencing depth.

This clone was picked up one time. Its antigen is still unknown. Only in-frame clones appear in the TCRdb table, and some are missing; sequencing was by immunoSEQ multiplex PCR. This sample has millions of clones, with 90% to 95% found just once. This clonotype originated in a man younger than 35 in good health. The sequenced sample was naive CD4+ T cells sorted from blood. Regarding subset: CD45RA+ positively selected.

The CDR3 DNA reads as TGCGCCAGCAGCTTGGACGCGAGCGGGAGTCTTGGCGGGGAGCTGTTTTTT. Translating gives CASSLDASGSLGGELFF. This chain uses TRBV5-1 with TRBJ2-2, with 8 bases that match TRBD2. The CDR3 spans 17 residues. Germline V gene lookup returns CDR1 SGHRS and CDR2 YFSETQ. V gave up 0 bases and J gave up 7 bases; unmatched junction bases: 11. The full variable domain, with the rest looked up from reference TRBV5-1 and TRBJ2-2, is KAGVTQTPRYLIKTRGQQVTLSCSPISGHRSVSWYQQTPGQGLQFLFEYFSETQRNKGNFPGRFSGRQFSNSRSEMNVSTLELGDSALYLCASSLDASGSLGGELFFGEGSRLTVL.